The clone carrying this T cell receptor beta chain was detected once. This specimen comes from a study of OX40 agonist ivuxolimab in advanced cancers. V trimming: 2 bases; J trimming: 7 bases; junction bases outside the gene matches: 7. This CDR3 spans 13 amino acids. From germline, CDR1 is GTSNPN and CDR2 SVGIG (reference sequence). The protocol was immunoSEQ multiplex PCR, while the TCRdb copy is restricted to in-frame clones and leaves out a portion. Of over 60,000 clones detected, around 90% appear once; the ten largest clones hold 0.86%. The chain is built from TRBV30 and TRBJ1-2; 7 positions agree with TRBD1. This material consisted of CD4+ or CD8+ T cells sorted from blood, taken in a trial of the OX40 agonist ivuxolimab. The TCR was taken from an adult with an advanced solid tumor such as melanoma, head and neck, liver or kidney cancer. CDR3 in DNA: TGTGCCTGGAGTAGACAGGGACTAACTGGCTACACCTTC. This codes for CAWSRQGLTGYTF.